A single sample is the source of the 18 T cell receptor beta chains below, sequenced in a study of regulatory T cells in long-lasting Graves disease. For TCR beta, libraries came from iRepertoire HTBI primers and Arm-PCR of CDR3 regions. TCRdb passed the multiplex PCR reads through MiXCR, listing each CDR3 protein once. The sample lists about 460,000 distinct CDR3 sequences; approximately 23% were seen once. Time point: persistent/refractory GD, antithyroid drugs over 5 years with positive TRAb. PBMC-derived RNA was used for the TCR library. Specimen: peripheral blood mononuclear cells (PBMCs), collected when the disease was refractory, from a patient treated with antithyroid drugs. Receptor source: a female donor with Graves disease.

This clonotype came up many times. J is TRBJ2-4 and V is TRBV28; 7 bases match TRBD1. J lost 0 bases, V lost 3 bases, and 17 bases had no gene match. Germline values: CDR1 MDHEN, CDR2 SYDVKM. This CDR3 spans 20 amino acids. The CDR3 is CASSFHYGTVSLLAKNIQYF. The DNA for the CDR3 is TGTGCCAGCAGTTTCCACTACGGGACAGTCTCTCTACTAGCCAAAAACATTCAGTACTTC.

The J gene is TRBJ2-5, the V gene TRBV12-3 or TRBV12-4; D is perhaps TRBD1 (6 bases). The V end was cut by 6 bases, the J end by 5 bases, with 13 bases between. CDR3 length equals 13 residues. In DNA, the CDR3 is TGTGCCAGCAGCGGACAGTCCCAGGAGACCCAGTACTTC. This codes for CASSGQSQETQYF.

This clonotype was counted many times. The chain employs TRBV2 and TRBJ1-1; D gene ambiguous. CDR1 and CDR2 from the germline V gene are SNHLY and FYNNEI. The CDR3 contains 17 residues. The ends were cut back, 4 bases at V and 0 bases at J, with 18 bases in the middle. CDR3 nucleotide sequence: TGTGCCAGCAGTGCCAGTTTCTACAGCGCATTGAACACTGAAGCTTTCTTT. Amino acids: CASSASFYSALNTEAFF.

This clonotype was observed a handful of times. CDR3 bases: TGTGCCAGTAGTACCGACGCGAACACTGAAGCTTTCTTT. It codes for CASSTDANTEAFF. The J gene is TRBJ1-1, the V gene TRBV19; D unresolved. V lost 4 bases, J lost 1 base, and 7 bases lay in between. Germline loops: CDR1 LNHDA, CDR2 SQIVND (reference sequence). This CDR3 has 13 amino acids.

This chain links TRBV9 with TRBJ2-3; possible D gene TRBD1, 8 bases. Trimming cost V 2 bases and J 7 bases, with 14 bases left between them. Germline-derived CDR1 and CDR2 are SGDLS and YYNGEE. The CDR3 extends over 14 amino acids. The DNA for the CDR3 is TGTGCCAGCAGCGTGACAGGGGAGGGAAATACGCAGTATTTT. This sequence encodes CASSVTGEGNTQYF.

This clonotype was counted only a few times. This chain connects TRBV6-1 to TRBJ1-5, with TRBD1 matching 7 bases. The CDR3 contains 14 residues. V lost 9 bases, J lost 1 base, and 6 bases stayed unmatched. Per germline, CDR1 MNHNS and CDR2 SASEGT. The CDR3 is CASNMTGSNQPQHF. The CDR3 nucleotides read TGTGCCAGTAATATGACAGGGAGCAATCAGCCCCAGCATTTT.

This clonotype was picked up a small number of times. The chain employs TRBV6-1 and TRBJ1-5; tentatively, D is TRBD1 (5 bases). The germline V gene has CDR1 MNHNS and CDR2 SASEGT. V was pared by 10 bases and J by 2 bases, with 18 bases between. This CDR3 is built from 15 residues. CDR3 amino acids: CATRLRAGGNQPQHF. The CDR3 region has the DNA TGTGCCACCCGGCTCAGGGCAGGCGGCAATCAGCCCCAGCATTTT.

There are many counts of this clonotype. The chain has TRBV20-1 and TRBJ2-7; either TRBD1 or TRBD2 may fit D (5 bases each). CDR1 and CDR2 from the germline V gene are DFQATT and SNEGSKA (reference sequence). Trimming shortened V by 0 bases and J by 3 bases, and 9 bases separated the two germline ends. The CDR3 consists of 13 residues. The CDR3 DNA reads TGCAGTGCTAGAGAGAGGGGTCGCTACGAGCAGTACTTC. Translated: CSARERGRYEQYF.

The V gene is TRBV4-3, the J gene TRBJ1-3, with unresolved D. CDR3 length: 16 amino acids. V was clipped by 0 bases and J by 2 bases, with 11 bases between them. Germline CDR1 and CDR2: LGHNA and YSLEER. CDR3 DNA: TGCGCCAGCAGCCAAGATAAGGGTCTTCCTGGAAACACCATATATTTT. Translation gives CASSQDKGLPGNTIYF.

This clonotype was recorded many times. The rearrangement joins TRBV28 to TRBJ1-1, with a tentative D call TRBD1 (5 bases). The ends were cut back, 1 base at V and 1 base at J, with 7 bases in the middle. The germline CDR1 and CDR2 sequences are MDHEN and SYDVKM. The CDR3 contains 14 residues. CDR3 nucleotides: TGTGCCAGCAGTTTATTAGGGGAGAACACTGAAGCTTTCTTT. The encoded protein is CASSLLGENTEAFF. Based on the CDR3 plus reference TRBV28 and TRBJ1-1, the full variable domain is DVKVTQSSRYLVKRTGEKVFLECVQDMDHENMFWYRQDPGLGLRLIYFSYDVKMKEKGDIPEGYSVSREKKERFSLILESASTNQTSMYLCASSLLGENTEAFFGQGTRLTVV.

This clonotype has at least ten counts. This chain connects TRBV12-3 or TRBV12-4 to TRBJ1-6; 8 nucleotides match TRBD1. V shed 9 bases and J 11 bases; nucleotides not matched to a gene: 9. CDR3 length: 13 residues. CDR3 nucleotide sequence: TGTGCCAGTAGGGTACAGGGGGGCGCACCCCTCCACTTT. It specifies CASRVQGGAPLHF.

This clonotype was counted ten times or more. V gene TRBV28 combines with J gene TRBJ1-1; possibly TRBD1 for D (6 bases). Per germline, CDR1 MDHEN and CDR2 SYDVKM. This CDR3 region has 15 residues. Trimming took 1 base from V and 2 from J, leaving 11 bases between them. The CDR3 DNA follows: TGTGCCAGCAGTTTATTTCGGACAGCCAACACTGAAGCTTTCTTT. Amino acids: CASSLFRTANTEAFF. Variable domain in full (rest from reference TRBV28 and TRBJ1-1): DVKVTQSSRYLVKRTGEKVFLECVQDMDHENMFWYRQDPGLGLRLIYFSYDVKMKEKGDIPEGYSVSREKKERFSLILESASTNQTSMYLCASSLFRTANTEAFFGQGTRLTVV.

This chain joins TRBV3-1 and TRBJ1-1; D call uncertain. Trimming left V 5 bases short and J 3 bases short, with 7 bases between. Germline values: CDR1 LGHDT, CDR2 YNNKEL (reference sequence). CDR3 length equals 12 residues. The CDR3 region is CASSSPYTEAFF. CDR3 nucleotide sequence: TGTGCCAGCAGCAGCCCGTACACTGAAGCTTTCTTT.

At least ten counts were recorded for this clonotype. The J gene is TRBJ2-7, the V gene TRBV6-2 or TRBV6-3; unclear D gene. The CDR3 consists of 15 residues. Trimming cost V 2 bases and J 1 base, with 12 bases left between them. CDR1 MNHEY and CDR2 SVGEGT come from the germline V gene. The DNA for the CDR3 is TGTGCCAGCAGTTACAGCGCAGGCTTTTCCTACGAGCAGTACTTC. It yields the protein CASSYSAGFSYEQYF.

This clonotype has just a few counts. The rearrangement uses TRBV14 and TRBJ1-5, with D tentatively TRBD1 (6 bases). This CDR3 is built from 22 residues. V gave up 2 bases and J gave up 2 bases, with 31 bases separating them. Germline CDR1 is SGHDN and CDR2 is FVKESK. CDR3 in amino acids: CASSQSRIQFRDTHRGNQPQHF. CDR3 bases: TGTGCCAGCAGCCAATCTCGTATCCAATTCCGGGACACCCATCGGGGCAATCAGCCCCAGCATTTT.

The CDR3, as DNA: TGTGCCAGTAACGATGTGGTGGGCCAGGGGGCGGAAAAACTGTTTTTT. Translation: CASNDVVGQGAEKLFF. The chain employs TRBV19 and TRBJ1-4; 8 positions match TRBD1. There are 16 residues in the CDR3. Germline trimming cut 7 bases from V and 8 bases from J; bases unmatched to any gene: 15. The germline V gene has CDR1 LNHDA and CDR2 SQIVND (reference sequence).

This sequence joins TRBV5-1 and TRBJ1-5; 7 nucleotides line up with TRBD1. The length of the CDR3 is 15 residues. The junction had 4 bases not matched to a gene; V was cut back by 0 bases and J by 4 bases. Germline values: CDR1 SGHRS, CDR2 YFSETQ. The CDR3 sequence: CASSLGGTDNQPQHF. For the CDR3, the DNA is TGCGCCAGCAGCTTGGGGGGGACAGATAATCAGCCCCAGCATTTT.

This clonotype has a handful of counts. The chain joins TRBV5-1 to TRBJ1-5; perhaps TRBD1 as D (6 bases). The V gene's germline CDR1 is SGHRS and CDR2 YFSETQ. The CDR3 extends over 14 amino acids. Trimming left V 4 bases short and J 5 bases short, with 13 bases between. CDR3 residues: CASSPGDRYQPQHF. For the CDR3, the DNA is TGCGCCAGCAGCCCTGGCGACAGGTATCAGCCCCAGCATTTT.